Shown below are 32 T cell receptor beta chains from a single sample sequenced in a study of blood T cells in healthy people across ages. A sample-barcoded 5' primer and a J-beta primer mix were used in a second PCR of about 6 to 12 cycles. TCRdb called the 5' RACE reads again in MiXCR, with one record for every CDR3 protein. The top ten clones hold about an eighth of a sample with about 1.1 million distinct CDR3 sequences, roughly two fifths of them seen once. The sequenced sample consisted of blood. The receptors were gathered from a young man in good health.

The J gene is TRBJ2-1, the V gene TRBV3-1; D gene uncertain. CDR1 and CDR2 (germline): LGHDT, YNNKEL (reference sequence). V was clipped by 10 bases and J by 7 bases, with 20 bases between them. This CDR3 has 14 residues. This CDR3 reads CATSDRGRKNEQFF. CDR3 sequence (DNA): TGTGCCACATCGGACCGTGGAAGGAAGAATGAGCAGTTCTTC.

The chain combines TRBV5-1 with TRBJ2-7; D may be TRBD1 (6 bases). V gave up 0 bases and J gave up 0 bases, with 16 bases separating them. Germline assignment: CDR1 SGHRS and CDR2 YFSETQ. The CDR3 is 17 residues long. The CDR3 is CASSLVPMQGSSYEQYF. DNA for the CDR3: TGCGCCAGCAGCTTGGTCCCCATGCAGGGGTCCTCCTACGAGCAGTACTTC.

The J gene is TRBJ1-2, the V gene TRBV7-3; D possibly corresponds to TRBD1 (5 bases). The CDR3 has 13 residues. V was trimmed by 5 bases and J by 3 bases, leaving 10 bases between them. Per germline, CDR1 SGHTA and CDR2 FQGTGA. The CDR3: CASSPDTHYGYTF. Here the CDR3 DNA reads TGTGCCAGCAGCCCGGACACCCACTATGGCTACACCTTC.

CDR3: CAISDGGKANYGYTF. In DNA form, the CDR3 reads TGTGCCATCAGTGATGGCGGGAAAGCTAACTATGGCTACACCTTC. The rearrangement uses TRBV10-3 and TRBJ1-2; D not resolved. V lost 3 bases and J lost 0, with 11 bases in between. This CDR3 has 15 residues. CDR1 and CDR2 (germline): ENHRY, SYGVKD.

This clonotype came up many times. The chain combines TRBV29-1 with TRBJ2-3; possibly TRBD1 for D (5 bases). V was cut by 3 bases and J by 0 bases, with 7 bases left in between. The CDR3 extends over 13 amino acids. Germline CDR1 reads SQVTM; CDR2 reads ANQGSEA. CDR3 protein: CSVEGLSTDTQYF. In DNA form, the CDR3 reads TGCAGCGTTGAGGGGCTAAGCACAGATACGCAGTATTTT.

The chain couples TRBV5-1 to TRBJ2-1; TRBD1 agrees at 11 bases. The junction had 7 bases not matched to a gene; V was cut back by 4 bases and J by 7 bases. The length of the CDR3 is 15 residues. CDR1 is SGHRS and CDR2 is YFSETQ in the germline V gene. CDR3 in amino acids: CASSQGQGAFNEQFF. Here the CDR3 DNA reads TGCGCCAGCAGCCAAGGACAGGGGGCGTTTAATGAGCAGTTCTTC.

CDR3 sequence (DNA): TGCGCCAGCACCACCGGGACAGATACCGGCTACACCTTC. This gives the protein CASTTGTDTGYTF. The chain is built from TRBV5-1 and TRBJ1-2; 7 nucleotides agree with TRBD1. CDR1 is SGHRS and CDR2 is YFSETQ in the germline V gene. CDR3 length: 13 residues. The V segment lost 6 bases and the J segment 8 bases; nucleotides outside the gene matches: 10.

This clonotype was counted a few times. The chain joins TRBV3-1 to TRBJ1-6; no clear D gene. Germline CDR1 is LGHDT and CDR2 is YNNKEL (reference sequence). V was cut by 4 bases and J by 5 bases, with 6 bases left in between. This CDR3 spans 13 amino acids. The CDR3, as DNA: TGTGCCAGCAGCCCAAGGGATAATTCACCCCTCCACTTT. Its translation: CASSPRDNSPLHF.

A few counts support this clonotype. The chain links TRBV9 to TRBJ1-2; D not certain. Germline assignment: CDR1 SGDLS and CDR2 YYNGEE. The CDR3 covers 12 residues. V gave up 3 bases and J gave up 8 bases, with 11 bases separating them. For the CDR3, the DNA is TGTGCCAGCAGCGCAGCGAGGGAGGGCTACACCTTC. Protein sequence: CASSAAREGYTF.

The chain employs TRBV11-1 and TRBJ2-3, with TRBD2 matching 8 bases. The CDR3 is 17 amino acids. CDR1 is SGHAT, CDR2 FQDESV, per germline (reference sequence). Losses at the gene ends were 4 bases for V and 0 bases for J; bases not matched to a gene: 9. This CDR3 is CASSSYFSGASTDTQYF. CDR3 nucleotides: TGTGCCAGCAGCTCTTACTTTAGCGGGGCCAGCACAGATACGCAGTATTTT.

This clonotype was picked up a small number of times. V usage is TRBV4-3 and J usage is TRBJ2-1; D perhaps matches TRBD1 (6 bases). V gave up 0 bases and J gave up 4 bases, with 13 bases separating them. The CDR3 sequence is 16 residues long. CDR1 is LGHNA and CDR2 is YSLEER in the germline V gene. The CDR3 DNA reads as TGCGCCAGCAGCCAAGATGTGGGGGCGGGTTACAATGAGCAGTTCTTC. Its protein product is CASSQDVGAGYNEQFF.

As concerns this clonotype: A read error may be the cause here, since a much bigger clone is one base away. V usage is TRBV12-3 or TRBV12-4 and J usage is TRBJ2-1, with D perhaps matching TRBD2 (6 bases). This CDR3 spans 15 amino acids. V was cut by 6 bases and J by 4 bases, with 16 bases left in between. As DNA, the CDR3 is TGTGCCAGCAGGCGAGCCGGCGGGATATACAATGAGCAGTTCTTC. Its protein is CASRRAGGIYNEQFF.

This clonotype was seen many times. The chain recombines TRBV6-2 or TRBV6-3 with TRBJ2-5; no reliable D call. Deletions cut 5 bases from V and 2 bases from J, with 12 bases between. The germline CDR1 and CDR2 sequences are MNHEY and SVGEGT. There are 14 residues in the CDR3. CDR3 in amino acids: CASSTTSGQETQYF. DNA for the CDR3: TGTGCCAGCAGTACGACGAGTGGTCAAGAGACCCAGTACTTC.

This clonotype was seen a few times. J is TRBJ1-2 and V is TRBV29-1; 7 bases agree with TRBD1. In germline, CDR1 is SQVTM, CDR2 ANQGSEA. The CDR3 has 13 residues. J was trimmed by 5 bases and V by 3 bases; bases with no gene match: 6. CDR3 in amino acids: CSVERQGKYGYTF. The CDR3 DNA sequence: TGCAGCGTTGAGCGACAGGGAAAGTATGGCTACACCTTC.

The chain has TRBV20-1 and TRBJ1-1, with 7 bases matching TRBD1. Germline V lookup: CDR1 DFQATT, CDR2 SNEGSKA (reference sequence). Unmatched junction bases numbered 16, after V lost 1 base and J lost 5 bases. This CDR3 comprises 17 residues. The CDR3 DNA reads TGCAGTGCTAGAGTAGACAGGGAGTTGATTCGGGGGACTGAAGCTTTCTTT. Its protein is CSARVDRELIRGTEAFF.

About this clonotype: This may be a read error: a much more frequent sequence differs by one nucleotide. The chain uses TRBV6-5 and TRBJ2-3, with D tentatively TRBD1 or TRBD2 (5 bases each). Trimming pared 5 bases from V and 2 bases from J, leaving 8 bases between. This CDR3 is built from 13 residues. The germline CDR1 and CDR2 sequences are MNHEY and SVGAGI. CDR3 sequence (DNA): TGTGCCAGCAGTCGGGACGTCACAGATACGCAGTATTTT. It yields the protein CASSRDVTDTQYF.

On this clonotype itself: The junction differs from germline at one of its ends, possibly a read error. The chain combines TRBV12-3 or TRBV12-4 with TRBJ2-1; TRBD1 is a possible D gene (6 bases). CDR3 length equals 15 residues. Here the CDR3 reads CACSLGGQIYNEQFF. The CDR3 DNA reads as TGTGCCTGCAGTTTAGGGGGACAAATTTACAATGAGCAGTTCTTC.

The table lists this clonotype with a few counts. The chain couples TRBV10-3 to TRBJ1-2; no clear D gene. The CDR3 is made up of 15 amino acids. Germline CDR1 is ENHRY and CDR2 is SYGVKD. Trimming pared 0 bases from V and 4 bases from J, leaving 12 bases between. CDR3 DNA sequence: TGTGCCATCAGTGAGTCGACCGGGATCGGCTATGGCTACACCTTC. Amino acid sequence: CAISESTGIGYGYTF.

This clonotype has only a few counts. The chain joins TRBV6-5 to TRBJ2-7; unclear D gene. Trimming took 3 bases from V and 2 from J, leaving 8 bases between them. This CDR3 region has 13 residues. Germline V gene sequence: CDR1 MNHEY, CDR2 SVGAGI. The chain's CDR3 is CASSYSGAYEQYF. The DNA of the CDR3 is TGTGCCAGCAGTTATTCCGGCGCCTACGAGCAGTACTTC.

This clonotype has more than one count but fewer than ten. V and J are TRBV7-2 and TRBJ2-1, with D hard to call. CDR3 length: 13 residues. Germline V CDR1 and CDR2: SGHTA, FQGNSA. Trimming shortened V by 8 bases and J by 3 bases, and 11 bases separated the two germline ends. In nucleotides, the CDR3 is TGTGCCAGCGCCATCCCCAGCTACAATGAGCAGTTCTTC. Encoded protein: CASAIPSYNEQFF.

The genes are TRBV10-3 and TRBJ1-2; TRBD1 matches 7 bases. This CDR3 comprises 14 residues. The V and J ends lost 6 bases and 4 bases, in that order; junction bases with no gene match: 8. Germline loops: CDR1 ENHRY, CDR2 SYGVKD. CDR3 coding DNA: TGTGCCATCAGCCCCGACAGGGTTGGCTATGGCTACACCTTC. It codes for CAISPDRVGYGYTF.

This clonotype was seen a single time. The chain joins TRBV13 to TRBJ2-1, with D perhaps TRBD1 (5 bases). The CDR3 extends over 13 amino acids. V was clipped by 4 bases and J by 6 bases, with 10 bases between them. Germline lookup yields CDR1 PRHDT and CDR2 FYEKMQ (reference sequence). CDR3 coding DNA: TGTGCCAGCAGCTCGGAACAGGTCAATGAGCAGTTCTTC. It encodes CASSSEQVNEQFF.

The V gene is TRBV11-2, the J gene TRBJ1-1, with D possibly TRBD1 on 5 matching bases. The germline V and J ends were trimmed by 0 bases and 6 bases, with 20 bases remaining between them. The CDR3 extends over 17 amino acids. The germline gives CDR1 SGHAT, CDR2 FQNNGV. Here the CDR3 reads CASSLDRRVGTKSEAFF. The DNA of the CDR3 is TGTGCCAGCAGCTTAGATCGCAGGGTAGGAACAAAGTCTGAAGCTTTCTTT.

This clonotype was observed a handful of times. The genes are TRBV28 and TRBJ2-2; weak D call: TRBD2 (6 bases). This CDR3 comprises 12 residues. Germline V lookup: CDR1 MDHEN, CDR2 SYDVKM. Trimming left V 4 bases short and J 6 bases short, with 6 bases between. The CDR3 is CASSWGAGELFF. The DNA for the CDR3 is TGTGCCAGCAGTTGGGGGGCCGGGGAGCTGTTTTTT.

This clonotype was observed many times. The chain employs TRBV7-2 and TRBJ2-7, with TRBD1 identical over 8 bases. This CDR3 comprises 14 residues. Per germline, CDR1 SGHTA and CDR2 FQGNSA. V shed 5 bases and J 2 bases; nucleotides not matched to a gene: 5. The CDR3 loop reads CASSPGTGTYEQYF. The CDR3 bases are TGTGCCAGCAGCCCCGGGACAGGCACCTACGAGCAGTACTTC. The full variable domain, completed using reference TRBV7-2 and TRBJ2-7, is GAGVSQSPSNKVTEKGKDVELRCDPISGHTALYWYRQSLGQGLEFLIYFQGNSAPDKSGLPSDRFSAERTGGSVSTLTIQRTQQEDSAVYLCASSPGTGTYEQYFGPGTRLTVT.

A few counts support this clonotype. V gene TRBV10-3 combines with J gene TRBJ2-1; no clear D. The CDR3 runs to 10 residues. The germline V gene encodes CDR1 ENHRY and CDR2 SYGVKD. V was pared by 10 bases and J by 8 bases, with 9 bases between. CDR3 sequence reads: CATSDDEQFF. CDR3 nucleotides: TGTGCCACTTCGGACGATGAGCAGTTCTTC.

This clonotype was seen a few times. The CDR3 protein is CASSVGGRYQETQYF. CDR3 nucleotides: TGTGCCAGCAGCGTAGGGGGGAGATACCAAGAGACCCAGTACTTC. The chain employs TRBV9 and TRBJ2-5; D assignment may be TRBD1 or TRBD2 (5 bases each). V lost 0 bases, J lost 0 bases, and 9 bases lay in between. CDR1 is SGDLS, CDR2 YYNGEE, per germline. The CDR3 spans 15 residues.

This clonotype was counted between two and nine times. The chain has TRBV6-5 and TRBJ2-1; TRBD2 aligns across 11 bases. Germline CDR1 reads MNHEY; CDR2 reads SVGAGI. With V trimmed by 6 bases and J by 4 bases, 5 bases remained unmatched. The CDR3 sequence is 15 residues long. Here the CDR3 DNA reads TGTGCCAGCAGACCGACTAGCGGGGCTTACAATGAGCAGTTCTTC. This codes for CASRPTSGAYNEQFF.

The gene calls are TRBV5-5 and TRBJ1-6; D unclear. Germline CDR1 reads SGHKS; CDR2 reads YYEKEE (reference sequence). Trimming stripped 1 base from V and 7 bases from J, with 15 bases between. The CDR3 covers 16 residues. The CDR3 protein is CASSLLGGNSNSPLHF. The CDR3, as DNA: TGTGCCAGCAGCTTGTTAGGAGGGAACTCCAATTCACCCCTCCACTTT.

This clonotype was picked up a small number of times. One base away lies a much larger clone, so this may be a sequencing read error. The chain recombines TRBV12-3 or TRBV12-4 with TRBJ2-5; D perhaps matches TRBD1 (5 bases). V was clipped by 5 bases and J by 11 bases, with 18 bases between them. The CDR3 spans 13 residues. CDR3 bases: TGTGCCAGCAGTACCTCAGGGTATGGTGAGCAGTACTTC. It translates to CASSTSGYGEQYF.

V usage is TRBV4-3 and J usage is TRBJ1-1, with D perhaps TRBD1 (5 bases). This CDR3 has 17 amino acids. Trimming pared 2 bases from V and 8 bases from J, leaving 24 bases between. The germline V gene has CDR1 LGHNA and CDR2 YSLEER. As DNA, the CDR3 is TGCGCCAGCAGCCAACGCTGGGGGACGGGGGTTCCGTACGAAGCTTTCTTT. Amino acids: CASSQRWGTGVPYEAFF.

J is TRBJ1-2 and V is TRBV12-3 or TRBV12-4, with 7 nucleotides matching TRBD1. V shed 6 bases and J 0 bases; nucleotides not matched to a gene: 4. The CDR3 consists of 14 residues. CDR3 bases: TGTGCCAGCAGCAACAGGGGCGCTAACTATGGCTACACCTTC. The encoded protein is CASSNRGANYGYTF.